Listed below are T cell receptor beta chains from one sample, sequenced in a study of cytomegalovirus exposure and HLA in healthy donors. The protocol was immunoSEQ multiplex PCR, while the TCRdb copy is restricted to in-frame clones and leaves out a portion. This table has about 300,000 clones, 86% appearing once. The sequenced sample was PBMCs. Every receptor here comes from a man aged 35 to 55 in good health and CMV-seropositive. The CDR3 runs from the conserved cysteine through the conserved F or W. A D gene is named only where the DNA matches it firmly. The size of a clone is reported for some rows only, either as once, few or many, or as a class for expanded clones.

cdr3_length	v_call	d_call	j_call	clone_size	cdr3_aa	cdr3_nt
15	TRBV5-1	TRBD2	TRBJ2-5	.	CASSEPLAAQETQYF	TGCGCCAGCAGCGAACCGCTAGCGGCCCAAGAGACCCAGTACTTC
15	TRBV27	TRBD1	TRBJ2-5	.	CASSLGGQGWETQYF	TGTGCCAGCAGTTTGGGGGGACAGGGCTGGGAGACCCAGTACTTC
13	TRBV7-9	TRBD1	TRBJ2-7	.	CASSTGQTYEQYF	TGTGCCAGCAGCACGGGACAGACCTACGAGCAGTACTTC
18	TRBV6-1	TRBD2	TRBJ2-5	.	CASSGGLAGLPTQETQYF	TGTGCCAGCAGTGGGGGACTAGCGGGCCTCCCAACCCAAGAGACCCAGTACTTC
15	TRBV29-1	TRBD2	TRBJ2-5	.	CSVYASGDLQETQYF	TGCAGCGTTTACGCTAGCGGGGACCTTCAAGAGACCCAGTACTTC
14	TRBV5-6	.	TRBJ2-7	.	CASSIGANVYEQYF	TGTGCCAGCAGCATTGGGGCTAATGTTTACGAGCAGTACTTC
12	TRBV11-2	.	TRBJ1-1	.	CASSWVRTEAFF	TGTGCCAGCAGCTGGGTGAGGACTGAAGCTTTCTTT
15	TRBV28	.	TRBJ2-3	.	CASSSGGSRTDTQYF	TGTGCCAGCAGCTCCGGGGGTAGTCGCACAGATACGCAGTATTTT
16	TRBV6-1	TRBD1	TRBJ1-4	.	CASSEEGAATNEKLFF	TGTGCCAGCAGTGAAGAGGGGGCCGCAACTAATGAAAAACTGTTTTTT
12	TRBV18	.	TRBJ1-1	.	CASSPDGNWAFF	TGTGCCAGCTCACCCGACGGGAATTGGGCTTTCTTT
13	TRBV27	.	TRBJ2-3	.	CASRETNTDTQYF	TGTGCCAGCAGAGAGACTAACACAGATACGCAGTATTTT
14	TRBV19	TRBD2	TRBJ2-3	.	CASSIVAGADTQYF	TGTGCCAGTAGTATAGTAGCGGGAGCAGATACGCAGTATTTT
16	TRBV7-9	TRBD1	TRBJ2-7	.	CASSFPPETGSYEQYF	TGTGCCAGCAGCTTCCCCCCCGAGACAGGGTCCTACGAGCAGTACTTC
18	TRBV27	TRBD2	TRBJ2-3	.	CASSPFLTETSITDTQYF	TGTGCCAGCAGTCCCTTCCTGACAGAGACTAGCATTACAGATACGCAGTATTTT
17	TRBV5-1	TRBD2	TRBJ2-5	.	CASSPIPGTSGAGTQYF	TGCGCCAGCAGCCCCATACCCGGGACTAGCGGCGCAGGGACCCAGTACTTC
17	TRBV13	.	TRBJ2-3	once	CASSVRDTGTSTDTQYF	TGTGCCAGCAGCGTCAGGGATACCGGGACTAGCACAGATACGCAGTATTTT
16	TRBV4-1	.	TRBJ2-3	.	CASSQALGGVGDTQYF	TGCGCCAGCAGCCAAGCGTTAGGGGGTGTTGGGGATACGCAGTATTTT
14	TRBV27	TRBD2	TRBJ2-3	.	CASSSGLAEDTQYF	TGTGCCAGCAGTAGCGGACTAGCGGAAGATACGCAGTATTTT
15	TRBV10-3	TRBD1	TRBJ2-3	.	CAIKDRTLSTDTQYF	TGTGCCATCAAGGACAGGACCCTTAGCACAGATACGCAGTATTTT
16	TRBV23-1	TRBD1	TRBJ1-4	.	CASSPPGQGAHEKLFF	TGCGCCAGCAGTCCACCCGGACAGGGGGCTCATGAAAAACTGTTTTTT
13	TRBV27	TRBD2	TRBJ2-1	.	CASGLAGNYEQFF	TGTGCCAGCGGGCTAGCGGGAAATTATGAGCAGTTCTTC
14	TRBV28	.	TRBJ2-1	.	CASSLKDLRRGQFF	TGTGCCAGCAGCCTAAAGGACTTGCGCCGAGGGCAGTTCTTC
15	TRBV5-1	.	TRBJ2-7	.	CASSLALTGSGEQYF	TGCGCCAGCAGCTTGGCCCTGACAGGATCAGGGGAGCAGTACTTC
17	TRBV28	TRBD2	TRBJ2-1	.	CASSFQTSGRANHEQFF	TGTGCCAGCAGTTTCCAGACTAGCGGGAGGGCCAACCATGAGCAGTTCTTC
14	TRBV28	.	TRBJ1-1	.	CASSSGQLNTEAFF	TGTGCCAGCAGTTCAGGACAGTTGAACACTGAAGCTTTCTTT
19	TRBV4-1	TRBD1	TRBJ2-5	.	CASSQTGTGVFGLQETQYF	TGCGCCAGCAGCCAGACTGGGACAGGGGTTTTCGGGTTACAAGAGACCCAGTACTTC
20	TRBV4-3	TRBD2	TRBJ2-1	.	CASSQDRLAGGLNSYNEQFF	TGCGCCAGCAGCCAGGACCGACTAGCGGGAGGACTAAACTCCTACAATGAGCAGTTCTTC
16	TRBV7-2	TRBD1	TRBJ1-2	.	CASSLAGTGTPYGYTF	TGTGCCAGCAGCTTAGCCGGGACAGGCACTCCCTATGGCTACACCTTC
16	TRBV10-3	TRBD1	TRBJ2-7	.	CATQDSHRGQTYEQYF	TGTGCCACCCAAGACTCACACAGGGGACAGACCTACGAGCAGTACTTC
14	TRBV14	TRBD1	TRBJ2-7	.	CASSFTRGNYEQYF	TGTGCCAGCAGCTTCACCAGGGGGAACTACGAGCAGTACTTC
15	TRBV6-5	.	TRBJ2-3	.	CASSPVQGDTDTQYF	TGTGCCAGCAGCCCCGTACAAGGGGACACAGATACGCAGTATTTT